These T cell receptor beta chains were read from a single sample in a study of identical twins. MiXCR, applied by TCRdb to the 5' RACE reads, yields one record per CDR3 protein. The sample includes 1.5 million to 2 million distinct CDR3 sequences, roughly a third of them seen just once. The sample comprised cord blood. Receptors originate from a newborn girl in good health. The CDR3 runs from the conserved cysteine through the conserved F or W. The D gene is left open where the match is weak. The size entry is marked missing in some rows and otherwise reads once, few, many or a size class.

V: TRBV20-1
size: once
length: 15
J: TRBJ2-4
D: .
DNA: TGCAGTGCTACCATAGATAGTCGGGCCAAAACCATTCAGTACTTC
CDR3: CSATIDSRAKTIQYF

V: TRBV24-1
size: few
length: 13
J: TRBJ2-3
D: .
DNA: TGTGTCACCAGTGATTGGCGGACAGATACGCAGTATTTT
CDR3: CVTSDWRTDTQYF

V: TRBV6-1
size: .
length: 13
J: TRBJ1-5
D: .
DNA: TGTGCCAGCAGTGAAGCGCCAGGATCGTCCCAGCATTTT
CDR3: CASSEAPGSSQHF

V: TRBV29-1
size: many
length: 13
J: TRBJ2-3
D: TRBD2
DNA: TGCAGCATTAGCGGGAGGTTCACAGATACGCAGTATTTT
CDR3: CSISGRFTDTQYF

V: TRBV7-2
size: .
length: 12
J: TRBJ2-2
D: .
DNA: TGTGCCAGCAGCTTTTATAACGGGGAGCTGTTTTTT
CDR3: CASSFYNGELFF

V: TRBV20-1
size: .
length: 12
J: TRBJ2-1
D: .
DNA: TGCAGTGCTACCTTATTTGGGAATGAGCAGTTCTTC
CDR3: CSATLFGNEQFF

V: TRBV6-1
size: few
length: 13
J: TRBJ1-2
D: .
DNA: TGTGCCAGCAGTGACGGGACGGGCTATGGCTACACCTTC
CDR3: CASSDGTGYGYTF

V: TRBV7-9
size: .
length: 17
J: TRBJ1-1
D: .
DNA: TGTGCCAGCAGCCCCCCTCTTAGTCGGAGACTGAACACTGAAGCTTTCTTT
CDR3: CASSPPLSRRLNTEAFF

V: TRBV14
size: .
length: 10
J: TRBJ2-4
D: TRBD1
DNA: TGTGCCAGCAGATCGGGACAGGGGTACTTC
CDR3: CASRSGQGYF

V: TRBV20-1
size: .
length: 17
J: TRBJ2-1
D: .
DNA: TGCAGTGCTAGAGCTGATGGGGGGCCACCGAGTAACAATGAGCAGTTCTTC
CDR3: CSARADGGPPSNNEQFF

V: TRBV7-8
size: few
length: 15
J: TRBJ2-1
D: .
DNA: TGTGCCAGCAGCTTCCGCGGTTCAGTAGGCAATGAGCAGTTCTTC
CDR3: CASSFRGSVGNEQFF

V: TRBV4-2
size: many
length: 17
J: TRBJ2-3
D: .
DNA: TGTGCCAGCAGCCAAGACATGGTGACGGCTGGAGCAGATACGCAGTATTTT
CDR3: CASSQDMVTAGADTQYF

V: TRBV6-6
size: many
length: 14
J: TRBJ1-4
D: .
DNA: TGTGCCAGCAGTTACTCGCCGGGGGGTGAAAAACTGTTTTTT
CDR3: CASSYSPGGEKLFF

V: TRBV20-1
size: .
length: 16
J: TRBJ1-5
D: .
DNA: TGCAGTGCTAGAGTAGCCGGTGGGCAAGACAATCAGCCCCAGCATTTT
CDR3: CSARVAGGQDNQPQHF

V: TRBV30
size: .
length: 18
J: TRBJ2-3
D: TRBD2
DNA: TGTGCCTGGAGTGGGGGGATCAGGACTAGCTACTGGGGAGATACGCAGTATTTT
CDR3: CAWSGGIRTSYWGDTQYF

V: TRBV10-3
size: few
length: 15
J: TRBJ1-2
D: TRBD1
DNA: TGTGCCATCAGTGTATCGGGACAGGCCGGGGCGGGCTACACCTTC
CDR3: CAISVSGQAGAGYTF

V: TRBV20-1
size: .
length: 13
J: TRBJ2-3
D: .
DNA: TGCAGTGCTAGGAAGGTACTCACAGATACGCAGTATTTT
CDR3: CSARKVLTDTQYF

V: TRBV4-1
size: many
length: 13
J: TRBJ2-3
D: .
DNA: TGCGCCAGCAGCCAGGCAGTCACAGATACGCAGTATTTT
CDR3: CASSQAVTDTQYF

V: TRBV4-2
size: few
length: 17
J: TRBJ2-3
D: TRBD2
DNA: TGTGCCAGCAGCCAAGCATTAGCGGGAGGGCCTGCAGATACGCAGTATTTT
CDR3: CASSQALAGGPADTQYF

V: TRBV7-2
size: .
length: 15
J: TRBJ2-7
D: .
DNA: TGTGCCAGCAGCGGAGACATGAGCTCCTACAATGAGCAGTACTTC
CDR3: CASSGDMSSYNEQYF

V: TRBV7-9
size: .
length: 17
J: TRBJ1-1
D: .
DNA: TGTGCCAGCAGCCTTGCGGTGAACAGGGAGGTTAACACTGAAGCTTTCTTT
CDR3: CASSLAVNREVNTEAFF

V: TRBV27
size: few
length: 13
J: TRBJ2-7
D: .
DNA: TGTGCCAGCAGTTTAATGGTGGGCTACGAGCAGTACTTC
CDR3: CASSLMVGYEQYF

V: TRBV7-6
size: .
length: 18
J: TRBJ2-5
D: .
DNA: TGTGCCAGCAGCTTCCTACCGTTAACCGGGCTAGATGTCGAGACCCAGTACTTC
CDR3: CASSFLPLTGLDVETQYF

V: TRBV6-2/TRBV6-3
size: .
length: 16
J: TRBJ1-6
D: TRBD1
DNA: TGTGCCAGCAGTTACGGGGGACAGCGCGGTAATTCACCCCTCCACTTT
CDR3: CASSYGGQRGNSPLHF

V: TRBV6-2/TRBV6-3
size: few
length: 14
J: TRBJ2-5
D: .
DNA: TGTGCCAGCAGTTATCGGGGGTCCTTGGAGACCCAGTACTTC
CDR3: CASSYRGSLETQYF

V: TRBV7-2
size: .
length: 16
J: TRBJ2-2
D: TRBD2
DNA: TGTGCCAGCAGCTTGGGCGGGGGGAAACACACCGGGGAGCTGTTTTTT
CDR3: CASSLGGGKHTGELFF

V: TRBV24-1
size: few
length: 16
J: TRBJ2-5
D: TRBD2
DNA: TGTGCCACCAGTGATCACGGACTAGCGGGAGTTGAGACCCAGTACTTC
CDR3: CATSDHGLAGVETQYF

V: TRBV5-5
size: .
length: 14
J: TRBJ2-1
D: .
DNA: TGTGCCAGCGCCCTAGGGTACAGTCAAGAGACCCAGTTCTTC
CDR3: CASALGYSQETQFF

V: TRBV5-1
size: .
length: 16
J: TRBJ2-1
D: .
DNA: TGCGCCAGCAGCGCCAGGGACCGGCTGAGAGTCAATGAGCAGTTCTTC
CDR3: CASSARDRLRVNEQFF

V: TRBV4-2
size: .
length: 15
J: TRBJ1-4
D: TRBD1
DNA: TGTGCCAGCAGCCCGATCGTGGGACAGGTTGAAGAACTGTTTTTT
CDR3: CASSPIVGQVEELFF

V: TRBV28
size: .
length: 13
J: TRBJ2-1
D: .
DNA: TGTGCCAGCAGTTTCGCGGGGAACAATGAGCAGTTCTTC
CDR3: CASSFAGNNEQFF

V: TRBV20-1
size: .
length: 15
J: TRBJ2-5
D: TRBD2
DNA: TGCAGTGCTAGAGTTCCGGGACTAGCGATCGGGACCCAGTACTTC
CDR3: CSARVPGLAIGTQYF

V: TRBV7-2
size: .
length: 18
J: TRBJ2-7
D: TRBD2
DNA: TGTGCCAGCAGCTTAAGGTGGCCGATAGCGGGAGCCTACAATGAGCAGTACTTC
CDR3: CASSLRWPIAGAYNEQYF

V: TRBV9
size: .
length: 17
J: TRBJ2-7
D: TRBD2
DNA: TGTGCCAGCAGCCCTAGACTAGCGGGAGCCGCTTACAATGAGCAGTACTTC
CDR3: CASSPRLAGAAYNEQYF

V: TRBV12-3/TRBV12-4
size: many
length: 14
J: TRBJ1-1
D: TRBD1
DNA: TGTGCCAGCAGTTACAGGGGCGAGAACACTGAAGCTTTCTTT
CDR3: CASSYRGENTEAFF

V: TRBV7-2
size: many
length: 12
J: TRBJ1-4
D: .
DNA: TGTGCCAGCAGCGCCCGAAATGAAAAACTGTTTTTT
CDR3: CASSARNEKLFF

V: TRBV5-1
size: few
length: 16
J: TRBJ2-5
D: TRBD2
DNA: TGCGCCAGCAGCTTGACTAGCGGGAGTTACCAAGAGACCCAGTACTTC
CDR3: CASSLTSGSYQETQYF

V: TRBV4-1
size: .
length: 16
J: TRBJ2-1
D: TRBD2
DNA: TGCGCCAGCAGCCCTGATACTAGCGGGAGGCGCAATGAGCAGTTCTTC
CDR3: CASSPDTSGRRNEQFF

V: TRBV7-9
size: .
length: 14
J: TRBJ2-7
D: TRBD2
DNA: TGTGCCGGCAGTGCCGGGACTATCGGCTACGAGCAGTACTTC
CDR3: CAGSAGTIGYEQYF

V: TRBV6-1
size: few
length: 17
J: TRBJ1-6
D: TRBD1
DNA: TGTGCCAGCAGTGAAGGCTCAGGGGGCTCCTATAATTCACCCCTCCACTTT
CDR3: CASSEGSGGSYNSPLHF

V: TRBV20-1
size: .
length: 12
J: TRBJ1-1
D: .
DNA: TGCAGTGCTACCAGGGTGGACACTGAAGCTTTCTTT
CDR3: CSATRVDTEAFF

V: TRBV20-1
size: .
length: 16
J: TRBJ1-5
D: .
DNA: TGCAGTGCTAGAGATGGAGGTTTTTATAGCAATCAGCCCCAGCATTTT
CDR3: CSARDGGFYSNQPQHF

V: TRBV24-1
size: many
length: 14
J: TRBJ1-2
D: .
DNA: TGTGCCACCAGTGGGAGCCGGGAAGAAGATGGCTACACCTTC
CDR3: CATSGSREEDGYTF

V: TRBV12-3/TRBV12-4
size: few
length: 13
J: TRBJ1-1
D: .
DNA: TGTGCCAGCAGTTTACTGGGGGCGGCTGAAGCTTTCTTT
CDR3: CASSLLGAAEAFF

V: TRBV7-6
size: few
length: 16
J: TRBJ2-3
D: .
DNA: TGTGCCAGCAGCTTAGGGACGGGAATAGGCACAGATACGCAGTATTTT
CDR3: CASSLGTGIGTDTQYF

V: TRBV2
size: .
length: 12
J: TRBJ2-3
D: .
DNA: TGTGCCAGCATTTCCAGCGCAGATACGCAGTATTTT
CDR3: CASISSADTQYF

V: TRBV27
size: few
length: 15
J: TRBJ2-3
D: .
DNA: TGTGCCAGCAGAAACCGGGACGCCAACACAGATACGCAGTATTTT
CDR3: CASRNRDANTDTQYF

V: TRBV20-1
size: .
length: 18
J: TRBJ1-1
D: TRBD1
DNA: TGCAGTGCTAGAGATTACAAGGGACAGTCAATAGGGGGATTGGGGGCTTTCTTT
CDR3: CSARDYKGQSIGGLGAFF